These 7 T cell receptor beta chains were all obtained from the same sample, sequenced in a study of control samples from healthy donors and cancer patients. Some clones are missing from TCRdb's copy, which holds only in-frame ones; the method was immunoSEQ multiplex PCR. The table has some 71,000 clones, around nine tenths seen once. Sequencing used PBMCs. The receptor set was obtained from a man in his 60s with lung cancer.

The chain joins TRBV5-8 to TRBJ2-7; 8 positions match TRBD1. Trimming took 1 base from V and 5 from J; bases not matched to a gene: 11. The CDR3 totals 16 residues. CDR1 is SGHTS and CDR2 is YDEGEE in the germline V gene. This chain's CDR3 is CASSLRWYRGAHEQYF. CDR3 coding DNA: TGTGCCAGCAGCTTGCGTTGGTACAGGGGGGCCCACGAGCAGTACTTC.

The chain carries TRBV5-6 and TRBJ2-7; a weak D match, TRBD1 (5 bases). CDR3 size: 13 residues. V shed 2 bases and J shed 5 bases, with 11 bases lying between them. From germline, CDR1 is SGHDT and CDR2 YYEEEE. CDR3 sequence reads: CASSFSRVHEQYF. In DNA form, the CDR3 reads TGTGCCAGCAGCTTTTCCAGGGTCCACGAGCAGTACTTC.

The chain is built from TRBV10-3 and TRBJ1-5; no reliable D call. There are 11 residues in the CDR3. Per germline, CDR1 ENHRY and CDR2 SYGVKD. Trimming removed 6 bases at V and 4 bases at J, with 4 bases between. The CDR3 bases are TGTGCCATCAGGGAGAATCAGCCCCAGCATTTT. Translation: CAIRENQPQHF.

The V gene is TRBV7-9, the J gene TRBJ2-6; perhaps TRBD2 as D (6 bases). V gave up 4 bases and J gave up 3 bases, with 10 bases separating them. The CDR3 consists of 15 residues. From germline, CDR1 is SEHNR and CDR2 FQNEAQ (reference sequence). CDR3 DNA sequence: TGTGCCAGCAGCTCCCCGGGAGATGGGGCCAACGTCCTGACTTTC. It yields the protein CASSSPGDGANVLTF.

Only a few counts were recorded for this clone. The chain recombines TRBV9 with TRBJ2-2; 8 positions agree with TRBD1. V shed 4 bases and J 4 bases; nucleotides not matched to a gene: 6. Germline CDR1 is SGDLS and CDR2 is YYNGEE. The CDR3 consists of 15 residues. CDR3 sequence (DNA): TGTGCCAGCAGCAGATCCGGGACAGGCACCGGGGAGCTGTTTTTT. Translating gives CASSRSGTGTGELFF.

This chain connects TRBV4-2 to TRBJ1-3; 8 bases are shared with TRBD1. Germline V gene lookup returns CDR1 LGHNA and CDR2 YNFKEQ. Germline trimming cut 2 bases from V and 7 bases from J; bases unmatched to any gene: 7. This CDR3 spans 15 amino acids. CDR3 in amino acids: CASSQLDREVNTIYF. The CDR3 DNA follows: TGTGCCAGCAGCCAATTGGACAGGGAGGTGAACACCATATATTTT.

The rearrangement joins TRBV10-3 to TRBJ2-2, with D tentatively TRBD2 (6 bases). The CDR3 has 16 amino acids. The V end lost 6 bases, the J end lost 2 bases, and 16 bases lay between the germline ends. Germline V gene sequence: CDR1 ENHRY, CDR2 SYGVKD. This chain's CDR3 is CAISRPGTLNTGELFF. DNA for the CDR3: TGTGCCATCAGCAGACCCGGGACTCTCAACACCGGGGAGCTGTTTTTT.